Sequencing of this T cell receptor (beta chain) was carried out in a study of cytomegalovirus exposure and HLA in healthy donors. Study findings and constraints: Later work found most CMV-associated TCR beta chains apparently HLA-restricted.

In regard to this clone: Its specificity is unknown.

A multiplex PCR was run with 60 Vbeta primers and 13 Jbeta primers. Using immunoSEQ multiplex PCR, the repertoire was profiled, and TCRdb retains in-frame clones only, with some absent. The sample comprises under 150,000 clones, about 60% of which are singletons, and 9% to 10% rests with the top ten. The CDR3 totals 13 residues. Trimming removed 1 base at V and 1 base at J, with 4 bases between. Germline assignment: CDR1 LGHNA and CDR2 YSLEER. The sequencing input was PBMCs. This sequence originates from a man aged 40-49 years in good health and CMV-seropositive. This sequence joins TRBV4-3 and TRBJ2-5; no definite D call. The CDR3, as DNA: TGCGCCAGCAGCCAAGTCCGCCAAGAGACCCAGTACTTC. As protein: CASSQVRQETQYF.